Listed here is a single TCR beta chain. The protocol was immunoSEQ multiplex PCR, while the TCRdb copy is restricted to in-frame clones and leaves out a portion. The repertoire holds approximately 9,700 clones, with roughly 98% as singletons. This record belongs to a study of T cells after posttransplantation cyclophosphamide. Cells defined as naive were viable CD3+CD4+ or CD3+CD8+ and CCR7+CD45RA+CD45RO-CD95-CD27+CD28+. Germline lookup yields CDR1 SGHTA and CDR2 FQGNSA. CDR3 size: 16 residues. The germline V and J ends were trimmed by 5 bases and 3 bases, with 17 bases remaining between them. The sequence came from an older woman in good health, CMV-negative, and a related stem cell transplant donor. This sequence joins TRBV7-2 and TRBJ2-1, with a weak D call TRBD2 (6 bases). The material sequenced was naive CD4+ T cells sorted from PBMCs. The CDR3 spells CASSPTASDLYNEQFF. CDR3 coding DNA: TGTGCCAGCAGCCCCACGGCTAGCGACCTCTACAATGAGCAGTTCTTC.